These T cell receptor beta chains were read from a single sample in a study of cytomegalovirus exposure and HLA in healthy donors. TCRdb's table, derived via immunoSEQ multiplex PCR, lists solely in-frame clones and lacks some. Of 90,000 to 120,000 clones listed, roughly 80% are singletons. The sample comprised PBMCs. These receptor sequences come from a man aged 25-40 years in good health and CMV-seronegative. Each CDR3 is given with its conserved first and last residue. Fields, in order: D gene, clone size, J gene, V gene, CDR3 DNA, CDR3 protein. The D gene is left open where the match is weak. The size entry is marked missing in some rows and otherwise reads once, few, many or a size class.

d_gene: .
abundance: .
j_gene: TRBJ1-4
v_gene: TRBV6-1
CDR3nt: TGTGCCAGCAGTGAAGCGCGTCAGGGTGATGAAAAACTGTTTTTT
CDR3aa: CASSEARQGDEKLFF

d_gene: TRBD2
abundance: .
j_gene: TRBJ2-2
v_gene: TRBV4-1
CDR3nt: TGCGCCAGCAGCCAGGGACTAGCTTTCGGCACCGGGGAGCTGTTTTTT
CDR3aa: CASSQGLAFGTGELFF

d_gene: TRBD1
abundance: .
j_gene: TRBJ1-2
v_gene: TRBV13
CDR3nt: TGTGCCAGCAGCTTATCCTGGCAGGGGGGCTTGGGCTACACCTTC
CDR3aa: CASSLSWQGGLGYTF

d_gene: .
abundance: .
j_gene: TRBJ2-7
v_gene: TRBV7-8
CDR3nt: TGTGCCAGCTCCACCCGGGACACAAACTACGAGCAGTACTTC
CDR3aa: CASSTRDTNYEQYF

d_gene: TRBD2
abundance: .
j_gene: TRBJ2-5
v_gene: TRBV7-9
CDR3nt: TGTGCCAGCAGCTTAGGACTAGCGGAAGAGACCCAGTACTTC
CDR3aa: CASSLGLAEETQYF

d_gene: TRBD1
abundance: .
j_gene: TRBJ1-5
v_gene: TRBV4-2
CDR3nt: TGTGCCAGCAGCCAAGTTGACAGGGTCGTCAATCAGCCCCAGCATTTT
CDR3aa: CASSQVDRVVNQPQHF

d_gene: TRBD2
abundance: few
j_gene: TRBJ2-1
v_gene: TRBV6-1
CDR3nt: TGTGCCAGCAGTGAGACTAGCGGGAGCTACAATGAGCAGTTCTTC
CDR3aa: CASSETSGSYNEQFF

d_gene: .
abundance: .
j_gene: TRBJ2-7
v_gene: TRBV7-8
CDR3nt: TGTGCCAGCAGCTTAGTGAGCGGACCGACCTACGAGCAGTGCTTC
CDR3aa: CASSLVSGPTYEQCF

d_gene: .
abundance: .
j_gene: TRBJ1-1
v_gene: TRBV11-2
CDR3nt: TGTGCCACCCCCGGGGGAGGAGACACTGAAGCTTTCTTT
CDR3aa: CATPGGGDTEAFF

d_gene: .
abundance: .
j_gene: TRBJ2-1
v_gene: TRBV7-3
CDR3nt: TGTGCCAGCAGCTTCCCCCCAAGCAACAATGAGCAGTTCTTC
CDR3aa: CASSFPPSNNEQFF

d_gene: TRBD1
abundance: .
j_gene: TRBJ2-1
v_gene: TRBV7-9
CDR3nt: TGTGCCAGCAGCTCACCCGGGACAGGGGACAATGAGCAGTTCTTC
CDR3aa: CASSSPGTGDNEQFF

d_gene: .
abundance: .
j_gene: TRBJ1-2
v_gene: TRBV7-9
CDR3nt: TGTGCCAGCACCACAACCTGGGGGGGTGGTTCCGGCTACACCTTC
CDR3aa: CASTTTWGGGSGYTF

d_gene: .
abundance: once
j_gene: TRBJ1-4
v_gene: TRBV30
CDR3nt: TGTGCCTGGAGTACACAACAGATAAAGGGGGAAAAACTGTTTTTT
CDR3aa: CAWSTQQIKGEKLFF

d_gene: TRBD1
abundance: few
j_gene: TRBJ1-3
v_gene: TRBV27
CDR3nt: TGTGCCAGCAGGCGGACAGGCGCCGGAAACACCATATATTTT
CDR3aa: CASRRTGAGNTIYF

d_gene: .
abundance: .
j_gene: TRBJ2-1
v_gene: TRBV20-1
CDR3nt: TGCGGCCTCCAGTCCTACAATGAGCAGTTCTTC
CDR3aa: CGLQSYNEQFF